The source of this T cell receptor beta chain is a study of CD8 T cells in ankylosing spondylitis. Study findings and constraints: In reactive arthritis synovial fluid and blood, some motif variants had been reported before. Disease-linked clones bore a CD8+ phenotype and were relatively rare in peripheral blood. Seemingly distinctive of ankylosing spondylitis blood was a TCR beta motif formed by eight highly homologous variants.

At least ten counts were recorded for this clonotype. Its antigen is unknown. The authors made TCR beta libraries by quantitative 5'-RACE with molecular barcodes. TCRdb re-analysed the 5' RACE reads in MiXCR, keeping a single row per CDR3 protein. Seen here are more than 250,000 distinct CDR3 sequences, 7% to 9% observed once, and the top ten hold approximately 15%. Germline V gene lookup returns CDR1 KGHDR and CDR2 SFDVKD. This CDR3 is 14 amino acids long. Trimming left V 5 bases short and J 1 base short, with 10 bases between. The source of this sequence is a male donor with ankylosing spondylitis. V gene TRBV24-1 combines with J gene TRBJ2-5; no definite D call. What was sequenced was blood, either unsorted or a sorted T cell fraction (not recorded which). The CDR3 DNA is TGTGCCACCAGTGGGAGTGGCAGCCAAGAGACCCAGTACTTC. Encoded protein: CATSGSGSQETQYF.